A selection of T cell receptor beta chains follows, all from one sample in a study of T cells after yellow fever vaccination. MiXCR was run by TCRdb on the 5' RACE reads, yielding one entry per CDR3 protein. The sample includes fewer than 350,000 distinct CDR3 sequences, 8.5% to 10% seen only once; the top ten take about a sixth. Sequencing was performed on PBMCs, taken on the day of the first yellow fever vaccination. These receptors were taken from a man between 18 and 29 years old who received the YFV17D yellow fever vaccine. Both conserved end residues are part of each CDR3. D genes are given only for firm matches. Clone size is stated in some rows and not others, as once, few, many or a class when expanded.

v_gene,abundance,d_gene,j_gene,CDR3nt,CDR3aa
TRBV20-1,NA,NA,TRBJ2-1,TGCAGTGCTAGAGGCACGAGCCGGCAGAACAATGAGCAGTTCTTC,CSARGTSRQNNEQFF
TRBV6-5,NA,TRBD2,TRBJ2-3,TGTGCCAGCAGTTCAAGGAGCGGGGGAAGCACAGATACGCAGTATTTT,CASSSRSGGSTDTQYF
TRBV5-1,NA,NA,TRBJ2-1,TGCGCCAGCAGCTTGACTAGGGGCATCAATGAGCAGTTCTTC,CASSLTRGINEQFF
TRBV6-2/TRBV6-3,few,TRBD1,TRBJ1-1,TGTGCCAGCAGGCCCAGGGGGACGGACAGGCTGGACACTGAAGCTTTCTTT,CASRPRGTDRLDTEAFF
TRBV13,few,TRBD1,TRBJ1-1,TGTGCCAGCAGCCCAGGATTCGGGACAGGGCACCTTAAGGCGAACACTGAAGCTTTCTTT,CASSPGFGTGHLKANTEAFF
TRBV7-2,NA,NA,TRBJ2-2,TGTGCCAGCAGCTTAGGGTCTCACGGGCCTAACACCGGGGAGCTGTTTTTT,CASSLGSHGPNTGELFF
TRBV4-3,few,TRBD1,TRBJ1-2,TGCGCCAGCAGCCAAGCAGGGGGCTATGGCTACACCTTC,CASSQAGGYGYTF
TRBV10-3,many,NA,TRBJ1-1,TGTGCCATCAGTGAGCCGGATGCTGGGCCCGAAGCTTTCTTT,CAISEPDAGPEAFF
TRBV6-1,few,NA,TRBJ2-7,TGTGCCAGCAGTGAAGTCAACCTCTACGAGCAGTACTTC,CASSEVNLYEQYF
TRBV7-2,many,NA,TRBJ1-2,TGTGCCAGCATATCCCCCGGGGGAAGAGGCTACACCTTC,CASISPGGRGYTF
TRBV6-1,many,NA,TRBJ1-1,TGTGCCAGCAGCAAAGGCGGAATGAACACTGAAGCTTTCTTT,CASSKGGMNTEAFF
TRBV9,few,TRBD1,TRBJ2-5,TGTGCCAGCAGCGTAGGGGGAGCCCAGGGGGCGAGTTTGGAGACCCAGTACTTC,CASSVGGAQGASLETQYF
TRBV6-5,NA,TRBD1,TRBJ1-5,TGTGCCAGCAGTTCACAGGGGGCCGGCAATCAGCCCCAGCATTTT,CASSSQGAGNQPQHF
TRBV7-2,many,TRBD2,TRBJ2-3,TGTGCCAGCAGCCCACGGCGGGAGCCCACAGATACGCAGTATTTT,CASSPRREPTDTQYF
TRBV2,NA,NA,TRBJ2-6,TGTGCCAGCAAGACTAGCTCTGGGGCCAACGTCCTGACTTTC,CASKTSSGANVLTF
TRBV7-9,many,NA,TRBJ1-2,TGTGCCAGCAGCTCAGACACGAACTATGGCTACACCTTC,CASSSDTNYGYTF
TRBV7-9,NA,NA,TRBJ1-2,TGTGCCAGCAGCTTTGGAGGGGACGGTGGCTACACCTTC,CASSFGGDGGYTF
TRBV9,many,NA,TRBJ2-5,TGTGCCAGCAGCGTAGAGGGCAGGGCGAGAGAAGAGACCCAGTACTTC,CASSVEGRAREETQYF
TRBV29-1,few,NA,TRBJ1-2,TGCAGCGTTAGACAGGTGCTAGCTAACTATGGCTACACCTTC,CSVRQVLANYGYTF
TRBV7-6,few,NA,TRBJ2-1,TGTGCCAGCAGCAAAGGGGGAAGATTCGGGGTGTCGGGGAATGAGCAGTTCTTC,CASSKGGRFGVSGNEQFF
TRBV27,few,NA,TRBJ1-4,TGTGCCAGCCAAAGGGGGACCGAACGAAGGTGGGGTGAAAAACTGTTTTTT,CASQRGTERRWGEKLFF
TRBV6-1,NA,NA,TRBJ2-2,TGTGCCAGCAGTGATTTTTGGCGGACGAACACCGGGGAGCTGTTTTTT,CASSDFWRTNTGELFF
TRBV9,NA,NA,TRBJ2-7,TGTGCCAGCAGCGTAGCCGGGGGTCCGACCTACGAGCAGTACTTC,CASSVAGGPTYEQYF
TRBV5-6,few,NA,TRBJ1-1,TGTGCCAGCAGCTCCACCCTCAGGAATGCTGAAGCTTTCTTT,CASSSTLRNAEAFF
TRBV5-6,NA,TRBD2,TRBJ2-3,TGTGCCAGCAGCTTGGCCGTTAGCGGGGAGTGGGCAGATACGCAGTATTTT,CASSLAVSGEWADTQYF
TRBV27,NA,NA,TRBJ2-1,TGTGCCAGCAGTGATCACCCCTGGAGGGAAGGTTCCCGTCCCTACAATGAGCAGTTCTTC,CASSDHPWREGSRPYNEQFF
TRBV7-2,NA,NA,TRBJ2-1,TGTGCCAGCAGCTTATGTGGGTGCGTCTCAGACAATGAGCAGTTCTTC,CASSLCGCVSDNEQFF
TRBV20-1,NA,NA,TRBJ2-3,TGCAGTGCGCTAATCGCAGATACGCAGTATTTT,CSALIADTQYF
TRBV12-3/TRBV12-4,many,NA,TRBJ1-1,TGTGCCAGCAGTTTCGCAGTTAACACTGAAGCTTTCTTT,CASSFAVNTEAFF
TRBV7-2,few,TRBD2,TRBJ2-1,TGTGCCAGCAGCGAGACTAGCGGGGCCTACAATGAGCAGTTCTTC,CASSETSGAYNEQFF
TRBV12-3/TRBV12-4,few,TRBD2,TRBJ2-3,TGTGCCAGCAGTCCGCGGGCAGCGGGGGGCACAGATACGCAGTATTTT,CASSPRAAGGTDTQYF
TRBV4-2,NA,NA,TRBJ2-7,TGTGCCAGCAGCCAAGAGATCCTAGTCGAGCAGTACTTC,CASSQEILVEQYF
TRBV6-2/TRBV6-3,few,TRBD1,TRBJ1-5,TGTGCCAGCAGGACGACAGGGTTATCAGTTCAGCCCCAGCATTTT,CASRTTGLSVQPQHF
TRBV6-1,NA,NA,TRBJ2-3,TGTGCCAGCAGCCCGACAGAGCTAACAGATACGCAGTATTTT,CASSPTELTDTQYF
TRBV7-9,many,NA,TRBJ1-6,TGTGCCAGCAACCTGTCGGGGGATTCACCCCTCCACTTT,CASNLSGDSPLHF
TRBV4-2,few,NA,TRBJ1-5,TGTGCCAGCAGCCAACCCCATGAGCCCCAGCATTTT,CASSQPHEPQHF
TRBV12-3/TRBV12-4,few,NA,TRBJ2-7,TGTGCCAGCAGTTTTGGGCCTCGCTACGAGCAGTACTTC,CASSFGPRYEQYF
TRBV19,NA,NA,TRBJ1-4,TGTGCCAGTAGACGGCGCGGGGAGGAAAAACTGTTTTTT,CASRRRGEEKLFF
TRBV4-3,few,TRBD1,TRBJ1-6,TGCGCCAGCAGCCAAGAATGGACAGGGCCCAATTCACCCCTCCACTTT,CASSQEWTGPNSPLHF
TRBV15,large,TRBD2,TRBJ2-2,TGTGCCACCAGCAGAGATGTAGAGGTGTTGGCTAGCGGGGGGACCGGGGAGCTGTTTTTT,CATSRDVEVLASGGTGELFF
TRBV12-3/TRBV12-4,few,NA,TRBJ2-1,TGTGCCAGCACCCTAGGCGGATGGTTCGAGCAGTTCTTC,CASTLGGWFEQFF